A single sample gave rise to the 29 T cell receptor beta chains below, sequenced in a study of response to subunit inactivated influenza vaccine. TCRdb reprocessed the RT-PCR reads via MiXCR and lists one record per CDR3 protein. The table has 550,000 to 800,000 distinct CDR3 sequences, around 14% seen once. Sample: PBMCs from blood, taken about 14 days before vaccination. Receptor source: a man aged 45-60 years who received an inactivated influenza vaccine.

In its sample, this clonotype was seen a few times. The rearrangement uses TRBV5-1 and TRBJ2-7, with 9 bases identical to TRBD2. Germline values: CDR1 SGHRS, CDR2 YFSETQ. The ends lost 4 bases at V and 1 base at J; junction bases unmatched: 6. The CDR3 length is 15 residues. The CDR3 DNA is TGCGCCAGCAGCCCGGACGCGGGAGGGTCCTACGAGCAGTACTTC. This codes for CASSPDAGGSYEQYF.

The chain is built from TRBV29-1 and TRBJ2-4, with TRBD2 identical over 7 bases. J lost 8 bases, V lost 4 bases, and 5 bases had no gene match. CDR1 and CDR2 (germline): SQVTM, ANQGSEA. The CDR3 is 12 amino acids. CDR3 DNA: TGCAGCGTTGCGGGAGGAGAGGACATTCAGTACTTC. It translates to CSVAGGEDIQYF.

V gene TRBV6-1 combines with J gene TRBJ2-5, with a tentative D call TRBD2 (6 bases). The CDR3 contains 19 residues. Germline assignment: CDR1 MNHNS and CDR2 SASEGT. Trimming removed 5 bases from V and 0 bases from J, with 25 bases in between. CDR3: CASSPTYLFSGLYQETQYF. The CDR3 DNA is TGTGCCAGCAGTCCGACCTATCTGTTTTCGGGACTGTACCAAGAGACCCAGTACTTC.

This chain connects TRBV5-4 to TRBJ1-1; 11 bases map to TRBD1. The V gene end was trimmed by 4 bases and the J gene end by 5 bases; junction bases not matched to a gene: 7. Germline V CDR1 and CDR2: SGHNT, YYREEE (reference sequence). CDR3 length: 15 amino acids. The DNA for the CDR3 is TGTGCCAGCAGCCCGGGGACAGGGGGAAATACTGAAGCTTTCTTT. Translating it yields CASSPGTGGNTEAFF.

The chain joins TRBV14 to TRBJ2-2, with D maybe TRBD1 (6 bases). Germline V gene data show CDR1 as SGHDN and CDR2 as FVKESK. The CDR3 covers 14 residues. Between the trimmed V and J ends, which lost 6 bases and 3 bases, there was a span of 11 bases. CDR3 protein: CASRRWTDTGELFF. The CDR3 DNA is TGTGCCAGCAGAAGATGGACAGACACCGGGGAGCTGTTTTTT.

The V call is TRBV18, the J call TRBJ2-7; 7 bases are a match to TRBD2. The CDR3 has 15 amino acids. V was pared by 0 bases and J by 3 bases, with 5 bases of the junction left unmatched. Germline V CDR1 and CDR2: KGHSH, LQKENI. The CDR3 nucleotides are TGTGCCAGCTCACCACCCGGCGGGAGTCTCTACGAGCAGTACTTC. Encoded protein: CASSPPGGSLYEQYF.

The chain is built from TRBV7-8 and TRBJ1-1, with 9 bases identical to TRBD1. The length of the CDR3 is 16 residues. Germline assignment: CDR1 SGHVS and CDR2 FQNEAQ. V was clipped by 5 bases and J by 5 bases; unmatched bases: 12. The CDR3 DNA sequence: TGTGCCAGCAGCCCGAGACAGGGGGTAAGGTCGACTGAAGCTTTCTTT. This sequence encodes CASSPRQGVRSTEAFF. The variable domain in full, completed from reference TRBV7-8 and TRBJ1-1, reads GAGVSQSPRYKVAKRGQDVALRCDPISGHVSLFWYQQALGQGPEFLTYFQNEAQLDKSGLPSDRFFAERPEGSVSTLKIQRTQQEDSAVYLCASSPRQGVRSTEAFFGQGTRLTVV.

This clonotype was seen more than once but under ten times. CDR3 DNA: TGCAGTGAAACGACAGGGTGGGAGGAGACCCAGTACTTC. It translates to CSETTGWEETQYF. V gene TRBV20-1 combines with J gene TRBJ2-5; 7 bases fit TRBD1. Germline values: CDR1 DFQATT, CDR2 SNEGSKA (reference sequence). V lost 7 bases to trimming and J lost 5 bases; unmatched junction nucleotides: 10. This CDR3 has 13 amino acids.

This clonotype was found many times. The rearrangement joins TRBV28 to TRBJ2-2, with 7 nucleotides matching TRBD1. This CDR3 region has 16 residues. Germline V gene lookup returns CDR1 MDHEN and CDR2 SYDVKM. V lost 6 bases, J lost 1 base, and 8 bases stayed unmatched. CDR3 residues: CASSPARDRNTGELFF. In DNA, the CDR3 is TGTGCCAGCAGCCCCGCAAGGGACAGGAACACCGGGGAGCTGTTTTTT.

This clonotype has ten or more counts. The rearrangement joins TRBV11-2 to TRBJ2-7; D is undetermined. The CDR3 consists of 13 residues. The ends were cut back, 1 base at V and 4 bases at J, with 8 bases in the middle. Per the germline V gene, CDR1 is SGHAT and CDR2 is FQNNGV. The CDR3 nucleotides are TGTGCCAGCAGCTTAGGGCTAGTTTACGAGCAGTACTTC. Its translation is CASSLGLVYEQYF.

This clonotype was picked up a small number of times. This CDR3 reads CASSEGVGSYEQFF. The DNA of the CDR3 is TGTGCCAGCAGTGAAGGGGTCGGGAGCTATGAGCAGTTCTTC. The chain couples TRBV6-1 to TRBJ2-1; a possible D gene is TRBD2 (6 bases). In germline, CDR1 is MNHNS, CDR2 SASEGT. The CDR3 covers 14 residues. Trimming removed 1 base from V and 8 bases from J, with 12 bases in between.

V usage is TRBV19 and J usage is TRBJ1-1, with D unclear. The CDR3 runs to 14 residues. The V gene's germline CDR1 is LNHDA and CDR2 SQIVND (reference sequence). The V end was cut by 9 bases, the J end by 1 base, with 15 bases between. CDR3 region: CASRRPGPNTEAFF. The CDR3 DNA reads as TGTGCCAGCAGGAGGCCTGGGCCGAACACTGAAGCTTTCTTT. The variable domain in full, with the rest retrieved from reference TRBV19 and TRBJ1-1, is DGGITQSPKYLFRKEGQNVTLSCEQNLNHDAMYWYRQDPGQGLRLIYYSQIVNDFQKGDIAEGYSVSREKKESFPLTVTSAQKNPTAFYLCASRRPGPNTEAFFGQGTRLTVV.

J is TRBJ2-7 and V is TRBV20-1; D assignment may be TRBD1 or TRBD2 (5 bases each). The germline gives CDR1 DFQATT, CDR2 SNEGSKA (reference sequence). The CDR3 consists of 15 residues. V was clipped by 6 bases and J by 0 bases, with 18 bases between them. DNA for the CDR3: TGCAGTGCCCCCGGTGGGGGTAGCTACTCCTACGAGCAGTACTTC. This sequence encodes CSAPGGGSYSYEQYF.

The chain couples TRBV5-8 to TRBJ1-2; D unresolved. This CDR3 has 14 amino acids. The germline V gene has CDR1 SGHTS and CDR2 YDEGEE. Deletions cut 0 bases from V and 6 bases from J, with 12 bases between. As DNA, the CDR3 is TGTGCCAGCAGCTTGGGTCCAACCCTAGATGGCTACACCTTC. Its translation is CASSLGPTLDGYTF.

The CDR3: CASSLGGTRITDTQYF. CDR3 nucleotides: TGCGCCAGCAGCTTGGGGGGGACTAGGATCACAGATACGCAGTATTTT. This chain connects TRBV5-1 to TRBJ2-3; 8 bases are shared with TRBD2. This CDR3 has 16 residues. Germline trimming cut 0 bases from V and 2 bases from J; bases unmatched to any gene: 5. CDR1 and CDR2 from the germline V gene are SGHRS and YFSETQ. Drawing the rest from reference TRBV5-1 and TRBJ2-3, the complete variable domain is KAGVTQTPRYLIKTRGQQVTLSCSPISGHRSVSWYQQTPGQGLQFLFEYFSETQRNKGNFPGRFSGRQFSNSRSEMNVSTLELGDSALYLCASSLGGTRITDTQYFGPGTRLTVL.

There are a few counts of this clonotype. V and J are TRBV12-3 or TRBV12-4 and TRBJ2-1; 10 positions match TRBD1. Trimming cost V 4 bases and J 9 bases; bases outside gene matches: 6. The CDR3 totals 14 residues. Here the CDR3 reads CASSSGQGDPEQFF. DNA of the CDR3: TGTGCCAGCAGTTCCGGACAGGGGGACCCTGAGCAGTTCTTC.

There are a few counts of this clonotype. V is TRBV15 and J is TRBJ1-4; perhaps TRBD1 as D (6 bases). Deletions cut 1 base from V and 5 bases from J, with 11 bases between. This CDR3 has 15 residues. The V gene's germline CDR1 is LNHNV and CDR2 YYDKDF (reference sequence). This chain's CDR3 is CATSRVARGNEKLFF. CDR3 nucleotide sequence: TGTGCCACCAGCAGAGTCGCCAGGGGAAATGAAAAACTGTTTTTT. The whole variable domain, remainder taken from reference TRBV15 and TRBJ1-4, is DAMVIQNPRYQVTQFGKPVTLSCSQTLNHNVMYWYQQKSSQAPKLLFHYYDKDFNNEADTPDNFQSRRPNTSFCFLDIRSPGLGDTAMYLCATSRVARGNEKLFFGSGTQLSVL.

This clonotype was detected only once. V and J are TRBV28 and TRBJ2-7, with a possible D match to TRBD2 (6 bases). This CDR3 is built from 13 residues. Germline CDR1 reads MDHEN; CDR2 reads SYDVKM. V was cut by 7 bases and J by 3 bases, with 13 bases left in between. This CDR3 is CASTGGVVYEQYF. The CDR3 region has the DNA TGTGCCAGCACCGGAGGGGTCGTCTACGAGCAGTACTTC.

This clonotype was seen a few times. CDR3 region: CSAFDRGRRTGELFF. The CDR3 DNA is TGCAGTGCTTTTGACAGGGGGCGGAGGACCGGGGAGCTGTTTTTT. The gene calls are TRBV20-1 and TRBJ2-2; 10 bases agree with TRBD1. CDR1 is DFQATT and CDR2 is SNEGSKA in the germline V gene (reference sequence). This CDR3 comprises 15 residues. The J segment lost 5 bases and the V segment lost 5 bases, leaving 8 bases of the junction unmatched.

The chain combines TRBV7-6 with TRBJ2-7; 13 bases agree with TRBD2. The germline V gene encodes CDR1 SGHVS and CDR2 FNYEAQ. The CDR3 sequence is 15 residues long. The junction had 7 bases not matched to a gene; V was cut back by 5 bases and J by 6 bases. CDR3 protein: CASSGGTSGIGEQYF. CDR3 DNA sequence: TGTGCCAGCAGCGGGGGGACTAGCGGGATCGGCGAGCAGTACTTC. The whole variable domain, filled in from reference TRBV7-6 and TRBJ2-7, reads GAGVSQSPRYKVTKRGQDVALRCDPISGHVSLYWYRQALGQGPEFLTYFNYEAQQDKSGLPNDRFSAERPEGSISTLTIQRTEQRDSAMYRCASSGGTSGIGEQYFGPGTRLTVT.

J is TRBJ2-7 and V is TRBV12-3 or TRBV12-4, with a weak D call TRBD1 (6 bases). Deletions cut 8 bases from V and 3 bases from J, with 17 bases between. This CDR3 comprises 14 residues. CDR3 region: CASSLGDRIYEQYF. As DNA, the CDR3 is TGTGCCAGCTCGTTAGGTGACAGGATCTACGAGCAGTACTTC.

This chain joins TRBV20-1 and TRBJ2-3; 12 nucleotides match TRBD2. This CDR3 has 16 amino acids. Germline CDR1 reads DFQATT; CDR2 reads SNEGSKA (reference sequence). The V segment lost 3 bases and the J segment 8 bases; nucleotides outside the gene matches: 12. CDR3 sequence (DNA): TGCAGTGCTAGGGAGACTAGCGGGAGAGCCGAGGGTACGCAGTATTTT. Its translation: CSARETSGRAEGTQYF.

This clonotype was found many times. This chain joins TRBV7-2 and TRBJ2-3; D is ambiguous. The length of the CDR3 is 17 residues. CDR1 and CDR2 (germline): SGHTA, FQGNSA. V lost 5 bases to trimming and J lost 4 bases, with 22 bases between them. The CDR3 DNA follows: TGTGCCAGCAGCCTCAGGTCCCCCATTTTGTGGGCAGATACGCAGTATTTT. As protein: CASSLRSPILWADTQYF.

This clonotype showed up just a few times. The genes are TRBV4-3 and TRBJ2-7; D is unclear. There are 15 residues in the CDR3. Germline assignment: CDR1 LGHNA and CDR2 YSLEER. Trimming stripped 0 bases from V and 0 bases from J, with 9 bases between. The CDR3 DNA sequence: TGCGCCAGCAGCCAAGAGGTGCAGTACTCCTACGAGCAGTACTTC. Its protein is CASSQEVQYSYEQYF.

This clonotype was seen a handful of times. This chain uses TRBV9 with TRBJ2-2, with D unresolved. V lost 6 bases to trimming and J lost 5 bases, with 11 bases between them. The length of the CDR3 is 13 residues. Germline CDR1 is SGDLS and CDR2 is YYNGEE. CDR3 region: CASMLGLTGELFF. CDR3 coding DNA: TGTGCCAGCATGCTGGGTCTGACCGGGGAGCTGTTTTTT.

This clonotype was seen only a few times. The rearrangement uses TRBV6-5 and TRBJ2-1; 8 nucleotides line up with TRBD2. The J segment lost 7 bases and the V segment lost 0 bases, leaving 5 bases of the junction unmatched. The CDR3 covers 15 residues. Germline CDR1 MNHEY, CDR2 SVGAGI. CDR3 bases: TGTGCCAGCAGTTACTCGAGCGGGAGTGGAAATGAGCAGTTCTTC. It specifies CASSYSSGSGNEQFF.

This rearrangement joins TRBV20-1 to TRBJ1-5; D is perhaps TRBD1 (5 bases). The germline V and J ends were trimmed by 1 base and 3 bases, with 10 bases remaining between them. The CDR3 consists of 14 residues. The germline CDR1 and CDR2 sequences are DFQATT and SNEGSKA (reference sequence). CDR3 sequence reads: CSARVGANNQPQHF. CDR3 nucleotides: TGCAGTGCTAGAGTAGGGGCCAACAATCAGCCCCAGCATTTT.

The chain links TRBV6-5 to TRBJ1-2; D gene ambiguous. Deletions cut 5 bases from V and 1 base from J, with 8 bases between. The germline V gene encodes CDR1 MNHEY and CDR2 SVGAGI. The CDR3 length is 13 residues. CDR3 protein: CASSVSSNYGYTF. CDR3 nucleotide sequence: TGTGCCAGCAGTGTCTCCAGTAACTATGGCTACACCTTC.

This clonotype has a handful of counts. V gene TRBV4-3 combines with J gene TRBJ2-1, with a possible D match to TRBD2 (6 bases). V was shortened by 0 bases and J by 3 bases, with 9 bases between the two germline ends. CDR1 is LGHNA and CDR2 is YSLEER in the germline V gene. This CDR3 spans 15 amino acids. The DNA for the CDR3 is TGCGCCAGCAGCCAAGACCAGACTAGCTACAATGAGCAGTTCTTC. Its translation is CASSQDQTSYNEQFF.